The 27 T cell receptor beta chains in this list originate from one sample, sequenced in a study of T cells in localized non-small cell lung cancer. Using immunoSEQ multiplex PCR, the repertoire was profiled, and TCRdb retains in-frame clones only, with some absent. The sample records 20,000 to 25,000 clones, more than 75% being singletons. This material consisted of PBMCs, taken before any cancer treatment. These receptors originate from a man aged 40 to 70 with stage II squamous cell lung carcinoma.

The chain combines TRBV15 with TRBJ2-3; no firm D call. Germline assignment: CDR1 LNHNV and CDR2 YYDKDF (reference sequence). Between the trimmed V and J ends, which lost 1 base and 1 base, there was a span of 9 bases. The CDR3 has 15 residues. DNA of the CDR3: TGTGCCACCAGCAGAGCTGGGCAGGGCACAGATACGCAGTATTTT. Translating it yields CATSRAGQGTDTQYF.

This chain uses TRBV5-1 with TRBJ1-1; D may be TRBD1 (6 bases). Germline loops: CDR1 SGHRS, CDR2 YFSETQ. There are 14 residues in the CDR3. Trimming cost V 3 bases and J 4 bases, with 13 bases left between them. This CDR3 is CASSWATGPTEAFF. In DNA form, the CDR3 reads TGCGCCAGCAGCTGGGCTACAGGGCCCACTGAAGCTTTCTTT.

The chain combines TRBV11-2 with TRBJ2-7, with 7 bases fitting TRBD2. The V gene end was trimmed by 7 bases and the J gene end by 3 bases; junction bases not matched to a gene: 6. The CDR3 runs 13 residues. Germline values: CDR1 SGHAT, CDR2 FQNNGV. This CDR3 reads CASKRGGGYEQYF. As DNA, the CDR3 is TGTGCCAGCAAGCGTGGCGGGGGCTACGAGCAGTACTTC.

For the CDR3, the DNA is TGTGCCAGTAGTATAGTCGGAGGGTCGAACACCTTC. This encodes CASSIVGGSNTF. V usage is TRBV19 and J usage is TRBJ1-2, with unresolved D. The CDR3 has 12 amino acids. Germline CDR1 reads LNHDA; CDR2 reads SQIVND (reference sequence). V was cut by 1 base and J by 12 bases, with 12 bases left in between.

The V gene is TRBV19, the J gene TRBJ2-7, with D tentatively TRBD1 or TRBD2 (5 bases each). CDR1 is LNHDA, CDR2 SQIVND, per germline (reference sequence). Trimming removed 6 bases at V and 2 bases at J, with 17 bases between. The CDR3 is made up of 15 amino acids. The CDR3 is CASSLNGAGAYEQYF. In DNA, the CDR3 is TGTGCCAGTAGCCTCAACGGGGCCGGGGCCTACGAGCAGTACTTC.

This chain uses TRBV9 with TRBJ2-1; no clear D gene. This CDR3 contains 16 residues. Germline CDR1 and CDR2: SGDLS and YYNGEE. With 2 bases removed from V and 0 bases from J, the gap between germline ends came to 12 bases. CDR3 nucleotides: TGTGCCAGCAGCGTCGAAGACTCGATCTCCTACAATGAGCAGTTCTTC. Translated, it gives CASSVEDSISYNEQFF.

V gene TRBV7-3 combines with J gene TRBJ2-1; 7 bases are shared with TRBD2. Germline V gives CDR1 SGHTA, CDR2 FQGTGA. Trimming at V came to 5 bases and at J to 0 bases, leaving 4 bases not matched to a gene. This CDR3 region has 15 residues. The CDR3 sequence is CASSPSGLSYNEQFF. The DNA of the CDR3 is TGTGCCAGCAGCCCTAGCGGACTCTCCTACAATGAGCAGTTCTTC.

The chain joins TRBV6-5 to TRBJ2-7; unclear D gene. The germline gives CDR1 MNHEY, CDR2 SVGAGI. This CDR3 spans 13 amino acids. Trimming left V 2 bases short and J 7 bases short, with 12 bases between. CDR3 loop: CASSYNFLGEQYF. The CDR3 DNA follows: TGTGCCAGCAGTTACAACTTTTTAGGGGAGCAGTACTTC.

Only a few counts were recorded for this clone. The gene calls are TRBV30 and TRBJ1-1; D remains ambiguous. Trimming removed 2 bases from V and 2 bases from J, with 9 bases in between. Germline V gene sequence: CDR1 GTSNPN, CDR2 SVGIG (reference sequence). CDR3 length: 13 residues. CDR3 DNA sequence: TGTGCCTGGAGTCGTGGGCTAAACACTGAAGCTTTCTTT. Protein sequence: CAWSRGLNTEAFF.

This rearrangement joins TRBV5-1 to TRBJ2-3; D is perhaps TRBD2 (6 bases). V was cut by 0 bases and J by 0 bases, with 11 bases left in between. In germline, CDR1 is SGHRS, CDR2 YFSETQ. The CDR3 is 16 residues long. CDR3 amino acids: CASSLGGMTSTDTQYF. CDR3 bases: TGCGCCAGCAGCTTGGGCGGGATGACTAGCACAGATACGCAGTATTTT.

CDR3 in DNA: TGTGCCAGCAGCGATCGGGGGAGTGAAGCTTTCTTT. Amino acids: CASSDRGSEAFF. The V call is TRBV9, the J call TRBJ1-1; D may be TRBD1 (5 bases). This CDR3 is 12 amino acids long. Between the trimmed V and J ends, which lost 3 bases and 7 bases, there was a span of 10 bases. Germline loops: CDR1 SGDLS, CDR2 YYNGEE.

The J gene is TRBJ1-1, the V gene TRBV6-6; D unresolved. The CDR3 consists of 13 residues. CDR1 is MNHNY, CDR2 SVGAGI, per germline (reference sequence). V lost 5 bases, J lost 4 bases, and 11 bases lay in between. The CDR3 is CASSQDSSTEAFF. The CDR3 nucleotides are TGTGCCAGCAGTCAAGACTCAAGCACTGAAGCTTTCTTT.

The genes are TRBV5-1 and TRBJ2-2; the match to TRBD1 covers 8 bases. The J segment lost 7 bases and the V segment lost 7 bases, leaving 9 bases of the junction unmatched. The CDR3 sequence is 14 residues long. CDR1 and CDR2 from the germline V gene are SGHRS and YFSETQ. The CDR3 loop reads CASVMDRVGGELFF. In DNA, the CDR3 is TGCGCCAGCGTAATGGACAGGGTTGGCGGGGAGCTGTTTTTT.

CDR3 coding DNA: TGTGCCAGCAGCGGGCGGGACTCGTCTCACTACGAGCAGTACTTC. This encodes CASSGRDSSHYEQYF. The chain is built from TRBV7-9 and TRBJ2-7; D may be TRBD2 (6 bases). The CDR3 is 15 amino acids. V lost 5 bases and J lost 3, with 17 bases in between. The V gene's germline CDR1 is SEHNR and CDR2 FQNEAQ (reference sequence).

DNA for the CDR3: TGCGCCAGCAGCTTGGAGTCAGGCATGAACACTGAAGCTTTCTTT. Amino acid sequence: CASSLESGMNTEAFF. V is TRBV5-1 and J is TRBJ1-1; unclear D gene. Looked up from germline, CDR1 is SGHRS and CDR2 is YFSETQ. The CDR3 contains 15 residues. V dropped 0 bases and J dropped 0 bases, with 9 bases sitting between them.

The rearrangement uses TRBV29-1 and TRBJ2-5; TRBD1 might be the D (6 bases). V lost 1 base to trimming and J lost 2 bases, with 14 bases between them. CDR3 length: 15 residues. The germline V gene has CDR1 SQVTM and CDR2 ANQGSEA. CDR3 amino acids: CSVEGGNRVQETQYF. The CDR3 DNA reads TGCAGCGTTGAAGGGGGCAACAGGGTGCAAGAGACCCAGTACTTC.

V and J are TRBV5-6 and TRBJ2-2; D is uncertain. V lost 1 base to trimming and J lost 6 bases, with 10 bases between them. Germline V CDR1 and CDR2: SGHDT, YYEEEE. There are 14 residues in the CDR3. CDR3 in DNA: TGTGCCAGCAGCTTGTTCTGGTACTCCGGGGAGCTGTTTTTT. It yields the protein CASSLFWYSGELFF.

This clone was detected a few times. V is TRBV7-9 and J is TRBJ2-7, with 7 bases lining up with TRBD1. Germline-derived CDR1 and CDR2 are SEHNR and FQNEAQ (reference sequence). V gave up 7 bases and J gave up 6 bases; unmatched junction bases: 9. The CDR3 covers 13 residues. CDR3 in amino acids: CASNRDRGFEQYF. Written as DNA, the CDR3 is TGTGCCAGCAACCGGGACAGAGGTTTCGAGCAGTACTTC.

V and J are TRBV10-2 and TRBJ2-2; D might be TRBD1 or TRBD2, each matching 5 bases. Trimming shortened V by 7 bases and J by 1 base, and 13 bases separated the two germline ends. In germline, CDR1 is WSHSY, CDR2 SAAADI. The CDR3 spans 15 residues. The CDR3 nucleotides are TGCGCCAGCAAAGAGGGGCAGCTGAACACCGGGGAGCTGTTTTTT. Protein product: CASKEGQLNTGELFF.

This chain connects TRBV5-1 to TRBJ1-2, with D unresolved. Germline CDR1 SGHRS, CDR2 YFSETQ. The V and J ends lost 2 bases and 4 bases respectively, with 12 bases between them. The CDR3 is made up of 14 amino acids. This CDR3 reads CASSLDGFPYGYTF. The CDR3 DNA is TGCGCCAGCAGCTTAGATGGATTTCCCTATGGCTACACCTTC.

V and J are TRBV5-1 and TRBJ2-7; possibly TRBD2 for D (5 bases). The CDR3 consists of 15 residues. Between the trimmed V and J ends, which lost 4 bases and 4 bases, there was a span of 18 bases. Per germline, CDR1 SGHRS and CDR2 YFSETQ. CDR3: CASSPREGEWYEQYF. In DNA, the CDR3 is TGCGCCAGCAGCCCTCGCGAGGGAGAGTGGTACGAGCAGTACTTC.

This chain joins TRBV7-3 and TRBJ2-7; D is possibly TRBD1 or TRBD2 (6 bases each). Germline-derived CDR1 and CDR2 are SGHTA and FQGTGA. The CDR3 is 14 amino acids. The V end lost 2 bases, the J end lost 2 bases, and 10 bases lay between the germline ends. CDR3 protein: CASSLGGTPYEQYF. Here the CDR3 DNA reads TGTGCCAGCAGCTTAGGCGGGACACCCTACGAGCAGTACTTC.

The J gene is TRBJ2-6, the V gene TRBV27; unclear D gene. CDR1 MNHEY and CDR2 SMNVEV come from the germline V gene (reference sequence). V gave up 8 bases and J gave up 4 bases, with 12 bases separating them. CDR3 length equals 14 residues. The chain's CDR3 is CASRRGTGANVLTF. CDR3 sequence (DNA): TGTGCCAGCCGGAGAGGAACCGGGGCCAACGTCCTGACTTTC.

The V call is TRBV30, the J call TRBJ2-7; D unresolved. V gave up 0 bases and J gave up 6 bases, with 18 bases separating them. Germline CDR1 and CDR2: GTSNPN and SVGIG (reference sequence). The CDR3 is 15 residues long. The CDR3 nucleotides read TGTGCCTGGAGTGTAGGTTCCCAGGATACTCCCGAGCAGTACTTC. Translated: CAWSVGSQDTPEQYF.

V usage is TRBV6-6 and J usage is TRBJ1-1; 8 bases are a match to TRBD1. Germline lookup yields CDR1 MNHNY and CDR2 SVGAGI (reference sequence). The CDR3 extends over 14 amino acids. V gave up 0 bases and J gave up 3 bases; unmatched junction bases: 0. CDR3 nucleotide sequence: TGTGCCAGCAGTTACTCGACAGGGGACACTGAAGCTTTCTTT. Translation: CASSYSTGDTEAFF.

The V and J genes are TRBV7-2 and TRBJ2-7; D is uncertain. Germline V lookup: CDR1 SGHTA, CDR2 FQGNSA. Deletions cut 0 bases from V and 2 bases from J, with 11 bases between. There are 15 residues in the CDR3. As DNA, the CDR3 is TGTGCCAGCAGCTTAGCTGGTAGTCGCCCCTACGAGCAGTACTTC. It codes for CASSLAGSRPYEQYF.

This clone occurred once. V gene TRBV7-6 combines with J gene TRBJ1-1; D might be TRBD1 (5 bases). The CDR3 contains 15 residues. CDR1 and CDR2 from the germline V gene are SGHVS and FNYEAQ. V lost 5 bases to trimming and J lost 4 bases, with 17 bases between them. This chain's CDR3 is CASSGSSGTATEAFF. In nucleotides, the CDR3 is TGTGCCAGCAGCGGTTCCTCCGGGACGGCCACTGAAGCTTTCTTT.